This T cell receptor (beta chain) was identified in a study of vaccination effects on CD4 cells after COVID-19. A remark on this clone: Its matching antigen is unknown. The germline gene is not matched at one end of the junction; a read error may be the cause.

Libraries were prepared by immunoSEQ multiplex PCR; TCRdb keeps only in-frame clonotypes and omits some of them. Of some 25,000 clones detected, under 80% appear once; the ten largest clones hold 23%. CDR1 MNHEY and CDR2 SMNVEV come from the germline V gene (reference sequence). This CDR3 spans 15 amino acids. Whole-study findings and limits: Marked clonal contraction was seen in infection- and vaccine-induced clones late after vaccination.

Peptide-pool stimulation followed by sequencing identified expanded antigen-specific CD4+ clonotypes in the ViraFEST assay. Having been cultured for roughly 11 days, the cells underwent CD4+ T cell isolation. Of the BNT162b2 and mRNA-1273 vaccines, participants received two doses of one or the other. People in the vaccine group had not been infected with SARS-CoV-2 before, and their nucleocapsid antibodies were negative. A half-volume exchange with IL-2 medium occurred on days 3 and 7. This specimen consisted of CD4+ T cells from PBMCs cultured with HCoV-NL63 spike peptides, obtained after COVID-19 vaccination. J is TRBJ2-1 and V is TRBV27; TRBD2 agrees at 11 bases. The sequence was collected from a human donor who received a COVID-19 vaccine. The chain's CDR3 is CASSLGLAGGLGQVF. DNA for the CDR3: TGTGCCAGCAGTTTAGGGCTAGCGGGGGGCCTCGGGCAGGTCTTC.